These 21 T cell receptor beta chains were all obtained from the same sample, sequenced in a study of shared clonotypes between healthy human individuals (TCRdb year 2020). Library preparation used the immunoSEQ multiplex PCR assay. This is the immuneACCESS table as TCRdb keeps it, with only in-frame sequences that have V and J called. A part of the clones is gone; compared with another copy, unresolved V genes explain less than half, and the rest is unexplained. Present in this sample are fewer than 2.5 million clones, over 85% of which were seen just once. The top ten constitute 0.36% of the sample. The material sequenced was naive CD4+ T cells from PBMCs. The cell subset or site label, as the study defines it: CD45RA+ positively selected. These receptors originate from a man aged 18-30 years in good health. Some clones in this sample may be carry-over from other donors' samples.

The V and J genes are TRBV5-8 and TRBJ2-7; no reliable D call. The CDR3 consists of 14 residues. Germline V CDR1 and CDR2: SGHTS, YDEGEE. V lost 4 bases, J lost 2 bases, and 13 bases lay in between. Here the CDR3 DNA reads TGTGCCAGCAGCATCCTCTACATCGCCTACGAGCAGTACTTC. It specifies CASSILYIAYEQYF.

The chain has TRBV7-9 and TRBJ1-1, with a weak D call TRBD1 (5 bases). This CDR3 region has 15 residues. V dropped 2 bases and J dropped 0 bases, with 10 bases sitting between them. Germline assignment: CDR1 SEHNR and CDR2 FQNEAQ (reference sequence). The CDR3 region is CASSLWAGLNTEAFF. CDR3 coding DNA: TGTGCCAGCAGCTTATGGGCAGGGCTGAACACTGAAGCTTTCTTT.

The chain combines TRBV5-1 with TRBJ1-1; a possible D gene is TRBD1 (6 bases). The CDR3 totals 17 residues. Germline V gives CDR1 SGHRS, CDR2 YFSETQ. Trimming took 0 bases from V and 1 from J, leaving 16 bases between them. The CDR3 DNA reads TGCGCCAGCAGCTTGGCGGCTGGGCGGGGGGCGAACACTGAAGCTTTCTTT. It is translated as CASSLAAGRGANTEAFF.

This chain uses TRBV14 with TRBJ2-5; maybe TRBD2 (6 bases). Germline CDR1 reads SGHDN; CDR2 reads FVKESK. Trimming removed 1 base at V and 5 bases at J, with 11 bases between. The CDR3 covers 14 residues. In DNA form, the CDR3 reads TGTGCCAGCAGCCAAGGACGGAGGGTGGAGACCCAGTACTTC. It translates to CASSQGRRVETQYF. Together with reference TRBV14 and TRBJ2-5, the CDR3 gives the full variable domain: EAGVTQFPSHSVIEKGQTVTLRCDPISGHDNLYWYRRVMGKEIKFLLHFVKESKQDESGMPNNRFLAERTGGTYSTLKVQPAELEDSGVYFCASSQGRRVETQYFGPGTRLLVL.

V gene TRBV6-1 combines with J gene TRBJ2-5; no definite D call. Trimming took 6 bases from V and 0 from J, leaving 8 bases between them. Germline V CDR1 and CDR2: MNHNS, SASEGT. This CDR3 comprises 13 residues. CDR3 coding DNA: TGTGCCAGCAGCTACAGTTACCAAGAGACCCAGTACTTC. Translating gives CASSYSYQETQYF.

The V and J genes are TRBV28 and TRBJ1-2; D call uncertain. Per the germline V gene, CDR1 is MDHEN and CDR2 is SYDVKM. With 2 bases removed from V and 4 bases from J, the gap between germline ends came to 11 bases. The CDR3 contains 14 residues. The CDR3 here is CASSLQRSSYGYTF. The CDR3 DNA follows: TGTGCCAGCAGTTTACAACGGAGCTCCTATGGCTACACCTTC.

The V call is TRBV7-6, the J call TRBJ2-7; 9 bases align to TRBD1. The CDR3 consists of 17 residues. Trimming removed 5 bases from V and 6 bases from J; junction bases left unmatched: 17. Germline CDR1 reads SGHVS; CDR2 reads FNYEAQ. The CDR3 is CASSPRSSPGQGGEQYF. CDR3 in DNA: TGTGCCAGCAGCCCCCGCTCCTCCCCGGGACAGGGAGGCGAGCAGTACTTC.

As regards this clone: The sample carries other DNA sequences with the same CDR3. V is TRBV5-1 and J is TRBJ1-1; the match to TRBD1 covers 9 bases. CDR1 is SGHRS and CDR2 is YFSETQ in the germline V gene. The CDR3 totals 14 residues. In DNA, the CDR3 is TGCGCATCGCGGGGACAGGGTGGAAACACTGAAGCTTTCTTT. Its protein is CASRGQGGNTEAFF. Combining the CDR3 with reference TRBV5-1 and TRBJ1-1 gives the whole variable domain KAGVTQTPRYLIKTRGQQVTLSCSPISGHRSVSWYQQTPGQGLQFLFEYFSETQRNKGNFPGRFSGRQFSNSRSEMNVSTLELGDSALYLCASRGQGGNTEAFFGQGTRLTVV.

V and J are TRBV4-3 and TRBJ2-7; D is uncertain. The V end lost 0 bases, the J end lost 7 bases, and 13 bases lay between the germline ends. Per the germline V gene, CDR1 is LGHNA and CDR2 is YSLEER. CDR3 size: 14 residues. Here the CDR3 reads CASSQDRSYGEQYF. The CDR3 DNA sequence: TGCGCCAGCAGCCAAGATCGCAGTTACGGGGAGCAGTACTTC.

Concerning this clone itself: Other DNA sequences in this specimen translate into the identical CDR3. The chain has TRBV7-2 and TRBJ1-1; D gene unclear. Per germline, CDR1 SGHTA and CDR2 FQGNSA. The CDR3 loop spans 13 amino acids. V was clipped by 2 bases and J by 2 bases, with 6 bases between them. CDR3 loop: CASSLLRNTEAFF. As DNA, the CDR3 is TGTGCCAGCAGCTTATTACGTAACACTGAAGCTTTCTTT.

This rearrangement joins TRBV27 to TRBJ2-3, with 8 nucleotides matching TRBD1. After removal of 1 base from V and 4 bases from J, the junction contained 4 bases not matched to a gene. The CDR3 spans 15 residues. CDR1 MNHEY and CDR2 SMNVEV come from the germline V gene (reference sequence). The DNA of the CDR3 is TGTGCCAGCAGTTTATGGGACAGGATCGCAGATACGCAGTATTTT. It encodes CASSLWDRIADTQYF.

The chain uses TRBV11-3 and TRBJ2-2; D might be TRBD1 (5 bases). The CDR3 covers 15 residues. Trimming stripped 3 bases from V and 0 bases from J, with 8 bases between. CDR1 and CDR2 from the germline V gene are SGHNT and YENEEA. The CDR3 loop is CASSLRTTNTGELFF. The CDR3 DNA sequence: TGTGCCAGCAGCTTGAGGACAACGAACACCGGGGAGCTGTTTTTT.

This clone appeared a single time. The CDR3 spells CASSLHREGTLAKNIQYF. The CDR3 DNA reads TGTGCCAGCTCACTACACCGGGAAGGAACCCTTGCCAAAAACATTCAGTACTTC. The chain employs TRBV18 and TRBJ2-4; TRBD2 might be the D (5 bases). Germline-derived CDR1 and CDR2 are KGHSH and LQKENI. V lost 4 bases to trimming and J lost 1 base, with 20 bases between them. The CDR3 loop spans 18 amino acids.

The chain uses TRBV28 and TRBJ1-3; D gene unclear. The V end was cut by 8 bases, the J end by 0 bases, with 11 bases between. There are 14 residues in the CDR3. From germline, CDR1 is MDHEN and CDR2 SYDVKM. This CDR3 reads CASPELSSGNTIYF. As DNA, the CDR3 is TGTGCCAGCCCCGAACTCAGCTCTGGAAACACCATATATTTT.

CDR3 in amino acids: CASSEGSVAINEQFF. CDR3 sequence (DNA): TGCGCCAGCAGTGAAGGCTCAGTGGCTATCAATGAGCAGTTCTTC. This sequence joins TRBV10-1 and TRBJ2-1; D is undetermined. CDR1 is WNHNN, CDR2 SYGVQD, per germline (reference sequence). The CDR3 contains 15 residues. Between the trimmed V and J ends, which lost 3 bases and 6 bases, there was a span of 15 bases.

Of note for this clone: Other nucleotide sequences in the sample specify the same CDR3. CDR3 nucleotide sequence: TGTGCCAGCTCACCACCGGGGGGTGAAAAACTGTTTTTT. It is translated as CASSPPGGEKLFF. The chain employs TRBV18 and TRBJ1-4, with D possibly TRBD1 on 5 matching bases. Germline V gene data show CDR1 as KGHSH and CDR2 as LQKENI. This CDR3 has 13 amino acids. Trimming took off 0 bases at V and 7 bases at J, with 6 bases between the two ends. Together with reference TRBV18 and TRBJ1-4, the CDR3 gives the full variable domain: NAGVMQNPRHLVRRRGQEARLRCSPMKGHSHVYWYRQLPEEGLKFMVYLQKENIIDESGMPKERFSAEFPKEGPSILRIQQVVRGDSAAYFCASSPPGGEKLFFGSGTQLSVL.

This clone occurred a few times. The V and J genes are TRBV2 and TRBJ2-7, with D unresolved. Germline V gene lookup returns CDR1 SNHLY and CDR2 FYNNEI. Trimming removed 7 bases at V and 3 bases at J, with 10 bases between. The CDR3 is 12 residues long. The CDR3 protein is CASTELGYEQYF. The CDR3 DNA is TGTGCCAGCACCGAGCTGGGCTACGAGCAGTACTTC.

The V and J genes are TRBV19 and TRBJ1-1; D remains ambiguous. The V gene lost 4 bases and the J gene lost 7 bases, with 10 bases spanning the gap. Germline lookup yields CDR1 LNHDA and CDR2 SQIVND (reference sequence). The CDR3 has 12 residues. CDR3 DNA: TGTGCCAGTAGTACCGGAAGAGGTGAAGCTTTCTTT. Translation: CASSTGRGEAFF. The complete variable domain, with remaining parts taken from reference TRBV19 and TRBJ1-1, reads DGGITQSPKYLFRKEGQNVTLSCEQNLNHDAMYWYRQDPGQGLRLIYYSQIVNDFQKGDIAEGYSVSREKKESFPLTVTSAQKNPTAFYLCASSTGRGEAFFGQGTRLTVV.

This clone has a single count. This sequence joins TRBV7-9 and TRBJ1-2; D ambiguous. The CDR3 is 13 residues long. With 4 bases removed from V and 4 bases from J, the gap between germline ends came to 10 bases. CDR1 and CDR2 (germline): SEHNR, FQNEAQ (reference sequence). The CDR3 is CASSSNGGYGYTF. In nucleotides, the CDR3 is TGTGCCAGCAGCTCCAACGGAGGCTATGGCTACACCTTC.

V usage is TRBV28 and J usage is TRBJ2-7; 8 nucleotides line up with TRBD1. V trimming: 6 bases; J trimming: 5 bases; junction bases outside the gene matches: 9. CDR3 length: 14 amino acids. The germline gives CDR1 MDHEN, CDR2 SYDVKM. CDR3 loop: CASSWDRRMDEQYF. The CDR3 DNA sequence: TGTGCCAGCAGCTGGGACAGGCGGATGGACGAGCAGTACTTC. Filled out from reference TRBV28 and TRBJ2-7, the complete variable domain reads DVKVTQSSRYLVKRTGEKVFLECVQDMDHENMFWYRQDPGLGLRLIYFSYDVKMKEKGDIPEGYSVSREKKERFSLILESASTNQTSMYLCASSWDRRMDEQYFGPGTRLTVT.

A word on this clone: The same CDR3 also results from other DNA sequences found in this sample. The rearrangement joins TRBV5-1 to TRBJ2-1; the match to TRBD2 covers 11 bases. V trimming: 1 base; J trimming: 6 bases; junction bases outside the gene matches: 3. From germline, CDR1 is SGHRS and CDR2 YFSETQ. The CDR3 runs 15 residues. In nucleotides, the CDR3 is TGCGCCAGCAGCTTGCTAGCGGGAGGAGCCAATGAGCAGTTCTTC. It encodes CASSLLAGGANEQFF.